A single sample is the source of the 3 T cell receptor beta chains below, sequenced in a study of response to subunit inactivated influenza vaccine. TCRdb fed the RT-PCR reads into MiXCR, producing one record per CDR3 protein. The sample holds 530,000 or so distinct CDR3 sequences, approximately 12% seen once. Sequences were derived from PBMCs from blood, sampled on the day of vaccination. The source of these receptors is a man aged 45-60 years who received an inactivated influenza vaccine.

This clonotype showed up many times. CDR3 coding DNA: TGTGCCAGCAGCTTATTTAAGGGGCGCCAAGAGACCCAGTACTTC. This sequence encodes CASSLFKGRQETQYF. The chain employs TRBV11-2 and TRBJ2-5; D possibly corresponds to TRBD1 (5 bases). Trimming cost V 2 bases and J 1 base, with 11 bases left between them. CDR1 is SGHAT, CDR2 FQNNGV, per germline. The CDR3 loop spans 15 amino acids. Based on the CDR3 plus reference TRBV11-2 and TRBJ2-5, the full variable domain is EAGVAQSPRYKIIEKRQSVAFWCNPISGHATLYWYQQILGQGPKLLIQFQNNGVVDDSQLPKDRFSAERLKGVDSTLKIQPAKLEDSAVYLCASSLFKGRQETQYFGPGTRLLVL.

The gene calls are TRBV6-1 and TRBJ2-2, with 9 positions matching TRBD2. The CDR3 runs 18 residues. Germline assignment: CDR1 MNHNS and CDR2 SASEGT. With 6 bases clipped from V and 3 bases from J, the junction kept 14 bases outside the gene matches. CDR3 coding DNA: TGTGCCAGCAGCGGCGGGAGGGCCATTGTGGGGGACACCGGGGAGCTGTTTTTT. It yields the protein CASSGGRAIVGDTGELFF.

The CDR3 DNA is TGCAGCGTTGATAAGTGGAATGAGCAGTTCTTC. It codes for CSVDKWNEQFF. The chain couples TRBV29-1 to TRBJ2-1; unclear D gene. With 3 bases removed from V and 7 bases from J, the gap between germline ends came to 7 bases. CDR3 size: 11 residues. Per germline, CDR1 SQVTM and CDR2 ANQGSEA.